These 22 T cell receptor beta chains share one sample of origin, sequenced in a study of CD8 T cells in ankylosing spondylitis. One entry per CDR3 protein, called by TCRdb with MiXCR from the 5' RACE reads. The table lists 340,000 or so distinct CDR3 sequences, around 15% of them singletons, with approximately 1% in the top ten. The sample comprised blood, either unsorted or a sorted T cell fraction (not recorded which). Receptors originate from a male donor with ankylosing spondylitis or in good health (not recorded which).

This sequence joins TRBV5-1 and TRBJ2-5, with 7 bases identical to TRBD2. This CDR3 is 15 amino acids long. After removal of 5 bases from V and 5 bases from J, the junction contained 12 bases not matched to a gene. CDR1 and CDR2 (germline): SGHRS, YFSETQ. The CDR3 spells CASSFEGRERETQYF. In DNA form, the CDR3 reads TGCGCCAGCAGTTTCGAGGGGAGGGAGCGTGAGACCCAGTACTTC.

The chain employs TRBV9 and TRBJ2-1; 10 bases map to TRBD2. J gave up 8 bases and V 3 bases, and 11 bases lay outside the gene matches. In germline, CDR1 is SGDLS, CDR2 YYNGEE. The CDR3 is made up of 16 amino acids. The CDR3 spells CASSEPPQRGGYEQFF. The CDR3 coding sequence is TGTGCCAGCAGCGAGCCCCCACAGCGGGGGGGGTATGAGCAGTTCTTC.

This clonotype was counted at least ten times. The CDR3, as DNA: TGTGCCAGCAGTACTACAGGGTACTCCTACGAGCAGTACTTC. Its translation: CASSTTGYSYEQYF. The rearrangement links TRBV12-3 or TRBV12-4 to TRBJ2-7, with D possibly matching TRBD1 (6 bases). Trimming took 5 bases from V and 0 from J, leaving 11 bases between them. The CDR3 length is 14 residues.

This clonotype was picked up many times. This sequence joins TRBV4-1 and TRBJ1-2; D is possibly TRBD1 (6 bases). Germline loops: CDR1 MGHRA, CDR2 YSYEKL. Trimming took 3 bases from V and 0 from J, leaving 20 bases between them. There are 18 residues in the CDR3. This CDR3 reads CASSQRTETLLSNYGYTF. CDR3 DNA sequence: TGCGCCAGCAGCCAGCGGACAGAGACCCTTCTCTCTAACTATGGCTACACCTTC.

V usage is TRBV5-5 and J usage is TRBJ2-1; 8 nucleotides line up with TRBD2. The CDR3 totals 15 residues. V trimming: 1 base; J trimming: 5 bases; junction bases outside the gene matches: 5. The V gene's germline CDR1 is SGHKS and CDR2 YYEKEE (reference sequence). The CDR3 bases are TGTGCCAGCAGCTTGCTAGCGGGCCAGAACAATGAGCAGTTCTTC. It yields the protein CASSLLAGQNNEQFF.

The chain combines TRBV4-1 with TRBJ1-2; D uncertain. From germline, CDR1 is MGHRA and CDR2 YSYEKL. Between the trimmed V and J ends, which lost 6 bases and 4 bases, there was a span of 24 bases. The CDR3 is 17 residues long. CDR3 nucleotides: TGCGCCAGCAGTCTTCCCCCCGCGGGAGGTTTGACCTATGGCTACACCTTC. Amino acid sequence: CASSLPPAGGLTYGYTF.

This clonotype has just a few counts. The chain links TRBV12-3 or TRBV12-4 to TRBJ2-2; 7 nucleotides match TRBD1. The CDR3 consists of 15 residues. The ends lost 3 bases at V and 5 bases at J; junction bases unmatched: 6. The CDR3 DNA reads TGTGCCAGCAGTTTGTTCGGCAGGGGGACCGGGGAGCTGTTTTTT. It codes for CASSLFGRGTGELFF.

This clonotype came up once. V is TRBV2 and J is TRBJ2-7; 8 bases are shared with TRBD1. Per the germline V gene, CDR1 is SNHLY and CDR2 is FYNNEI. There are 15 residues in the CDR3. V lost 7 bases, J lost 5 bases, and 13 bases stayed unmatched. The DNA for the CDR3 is TGTGCCAGCACACCGGGACAGGCCCAGATTAACGAGCAGTACTTC. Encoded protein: CASTPGQAQINEQYF.

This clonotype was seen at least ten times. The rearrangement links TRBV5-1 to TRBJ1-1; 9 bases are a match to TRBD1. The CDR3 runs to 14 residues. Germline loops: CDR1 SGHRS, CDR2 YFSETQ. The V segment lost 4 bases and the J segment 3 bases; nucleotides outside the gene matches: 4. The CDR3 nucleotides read TGCGCCAGCAGCCGGACAGGGGAGTACACTGAAGCTTTCTTT. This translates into CASSRTGEYTEAFF. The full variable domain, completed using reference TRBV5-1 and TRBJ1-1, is KAGVTQTPRYLIKTRGQQVTLSCSPISGHRSVSWYQQTPGQGLQFLFEYFSETQRNKGNFPGRFSGRQFSNSRSEMNVSTLELGDSALYLCASSRTGEYTEAFFGQGTRLTVV.

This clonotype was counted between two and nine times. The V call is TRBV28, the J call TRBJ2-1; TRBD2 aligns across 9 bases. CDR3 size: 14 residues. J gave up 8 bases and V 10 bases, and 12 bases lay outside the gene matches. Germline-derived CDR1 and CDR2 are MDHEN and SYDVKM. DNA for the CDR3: TGTGCCACTACCTCGATAGCGGGAGTATATGAGCAGTTCTTC. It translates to CATTSIAGVYEQFF. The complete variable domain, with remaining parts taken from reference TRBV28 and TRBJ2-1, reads DVKVTQSSRYLVKRTGEKVFLECVQDMDHENMFWYRQDPGLGLRLIYFSYDVKMKEKGDIPEGYSVSREKKERFSLILESASTNQTSMYLCATTSIAGVYEQFFGPGTRLTVL.

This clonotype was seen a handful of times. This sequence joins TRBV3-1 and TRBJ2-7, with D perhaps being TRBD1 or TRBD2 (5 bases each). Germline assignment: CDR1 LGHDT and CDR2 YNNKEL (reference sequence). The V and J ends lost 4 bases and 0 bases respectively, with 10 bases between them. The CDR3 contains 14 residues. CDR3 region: CASSRDRSSYEQYF. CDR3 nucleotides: TGTGCCAGCAGCCGGGACCGTAGCTCCTACGAGCAGTACTTC.

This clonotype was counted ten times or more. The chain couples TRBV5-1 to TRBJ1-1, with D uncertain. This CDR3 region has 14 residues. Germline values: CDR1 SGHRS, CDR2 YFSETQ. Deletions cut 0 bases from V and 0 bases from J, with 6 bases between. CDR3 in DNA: TGCGCCAGCAGCTTGGGGATTATGAACACTGAAGCTTTCTTT. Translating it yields CASSLGIMNTEAFF.

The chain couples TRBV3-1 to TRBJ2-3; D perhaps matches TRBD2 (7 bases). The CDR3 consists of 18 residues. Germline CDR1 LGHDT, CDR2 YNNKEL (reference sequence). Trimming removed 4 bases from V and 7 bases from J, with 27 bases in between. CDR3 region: CASSRGGQASTGLNTQYF. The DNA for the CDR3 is TGTGCCAGCAGCCGGGGGGGCCAGGCTAGCACAGGGCTAAATACGCAGTATTTT.

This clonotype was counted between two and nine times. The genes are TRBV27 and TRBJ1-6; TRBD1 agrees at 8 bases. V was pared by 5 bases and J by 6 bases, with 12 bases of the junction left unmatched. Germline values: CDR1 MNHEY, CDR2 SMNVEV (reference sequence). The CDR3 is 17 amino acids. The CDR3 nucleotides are TGTGCCAGCAGTCACGGGAGACAGGGGTTCAGTAATTCACCCCTCCACTTT. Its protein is CASSHGRQGFSNSPLHF.

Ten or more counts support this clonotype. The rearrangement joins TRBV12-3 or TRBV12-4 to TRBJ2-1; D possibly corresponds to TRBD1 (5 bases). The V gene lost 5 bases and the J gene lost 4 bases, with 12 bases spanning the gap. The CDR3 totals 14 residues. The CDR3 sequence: CASSPRVGYNEQFF. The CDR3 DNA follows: TGTGCCAGCAGTCCCAGGGTCGGGTACAATGAGCAGTTCTTC.

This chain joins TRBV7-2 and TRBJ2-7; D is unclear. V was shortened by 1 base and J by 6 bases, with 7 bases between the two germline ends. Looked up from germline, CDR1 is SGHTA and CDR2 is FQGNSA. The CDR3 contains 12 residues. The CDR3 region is CASSLVRSEQYF. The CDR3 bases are TGTGCCAGCAGCTTAGTTAGGTCCGAGCAGTACTTC.

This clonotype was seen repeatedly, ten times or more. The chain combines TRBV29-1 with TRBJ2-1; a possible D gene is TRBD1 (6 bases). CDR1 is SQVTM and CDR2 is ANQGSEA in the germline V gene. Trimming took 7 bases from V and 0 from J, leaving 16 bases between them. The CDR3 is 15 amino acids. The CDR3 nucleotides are TGCAGCGGTGTGACAGGATCTAGCTCCTACAATGAGCAGTTCTTC. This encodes CSGVTGSSSYNEQFF.

CDR3 loop: CASSIGTGHNEQFF. In nucleotides, the CDR3 is TGTGCCAGCAGTATCGGGACAGGCCACAATGAGCAGTTCTTC. This chain joins TRBV4-2 and TRBJ2-1, with 8 positions matching TRBD1. The ends lost 6 bases at V and 5 bases at J; junction bases unmatched: 6. Germline V gene lookup returns CDR1 LGHNA and CDR2 YNFKEQ. The CDR3 runs 14 residues.

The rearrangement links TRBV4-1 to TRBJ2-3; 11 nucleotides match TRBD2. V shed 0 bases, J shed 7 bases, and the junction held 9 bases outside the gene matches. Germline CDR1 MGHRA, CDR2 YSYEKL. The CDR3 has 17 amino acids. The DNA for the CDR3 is TGCGCCAGCAGCCAAGATGGCCTAGCGGGGGGTGGGAATACGCAGTATTTT. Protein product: CASSQDGLAGGGNTQYF.

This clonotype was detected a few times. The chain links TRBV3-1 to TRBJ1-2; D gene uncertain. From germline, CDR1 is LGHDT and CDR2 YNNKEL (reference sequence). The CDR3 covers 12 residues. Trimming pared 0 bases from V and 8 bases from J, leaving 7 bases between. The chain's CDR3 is CASSQDPGGYTF. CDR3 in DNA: TGTGCCAGCAGCCAAGATCCGGGGGGCTACACCTTC. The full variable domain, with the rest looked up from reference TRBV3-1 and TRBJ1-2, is DTAVSQTPKYLVTQMGNDKSIKCEQNLGHDTMYWYKQDSKKFLKIMFSYNNKELIINETVPNRFSPKSPDKAHLNLHINSLELGDSAVYFCASSQDPGGYTFGSGTRLTVV.

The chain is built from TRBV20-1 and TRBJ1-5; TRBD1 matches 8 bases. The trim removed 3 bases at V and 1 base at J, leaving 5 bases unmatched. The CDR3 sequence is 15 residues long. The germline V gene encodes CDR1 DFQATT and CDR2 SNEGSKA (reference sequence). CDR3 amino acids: CSASGTGGSNQPQHF. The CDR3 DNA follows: TGCAGTGCTAGCGGGACAGGCGGGAGCAATCAGCCCCAGCATTTT.

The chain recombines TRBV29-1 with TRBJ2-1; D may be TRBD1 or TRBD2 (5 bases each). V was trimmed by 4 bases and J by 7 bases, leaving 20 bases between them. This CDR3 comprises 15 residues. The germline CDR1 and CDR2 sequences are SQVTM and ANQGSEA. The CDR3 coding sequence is TGCAGCGTTGGCCGGGACCTACTTCCCCGTAATGAGCAGTTCTTC. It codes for CSVGRDLLPRNEQFF.